What follows describes a single T cell receptor (beta chain). The data were obtained in a study of T cell repertoires in cytomegalovirus infection. Study-level information: Public TCR beta signatures indicated both CMV infection and matching HLA type.

This CDR3 contains 15 residues. Unmatched junction bases numbered 12, after V lost 6 bases and J lost 4 bases. Germline CDR1 DFQATT, CDR2 SNEGSKA (reference sequence). TCRdb passed the reads through MiXCR, listing each CDR3 protein once. The sample comprises approximately 200,000 distinct CDR3 sequences, roughly 22% of which are singletons, and 15% to 20% rests with the top ten. The receptor was isolated from a human donor in good health (CMV status not recorded). Some clones in this sample may be carry-over from other donors' samples. The chain combines TRBV20-1 with TRBJ1-1, with 9 bases matching TRBD1. The sequenced material came from CD8+ T cells from PBMCs. This CDR3 reads CSAGPGTGMGTEAFF. CDR3 coding DNA: TGCAGTGCCGGTCCCGGGACAGGGATGGGCACTGAAGCTTTCTTT.